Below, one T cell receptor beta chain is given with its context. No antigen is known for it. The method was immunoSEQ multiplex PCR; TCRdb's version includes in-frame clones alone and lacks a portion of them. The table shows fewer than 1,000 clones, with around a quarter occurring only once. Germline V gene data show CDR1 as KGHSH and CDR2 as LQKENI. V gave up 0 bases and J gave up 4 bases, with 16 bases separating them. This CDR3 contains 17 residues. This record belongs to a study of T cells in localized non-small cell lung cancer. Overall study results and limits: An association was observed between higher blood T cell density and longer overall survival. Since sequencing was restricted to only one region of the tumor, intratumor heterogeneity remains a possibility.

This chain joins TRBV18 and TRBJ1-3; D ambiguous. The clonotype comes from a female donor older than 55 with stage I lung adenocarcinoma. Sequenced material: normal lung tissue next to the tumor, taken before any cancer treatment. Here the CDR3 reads CASSPPSQSVGGNTIYF. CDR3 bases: TGTGCCAGCTCACCACCTTCGCAGAGCGTTGGCGGAAACACCATATATTTT.